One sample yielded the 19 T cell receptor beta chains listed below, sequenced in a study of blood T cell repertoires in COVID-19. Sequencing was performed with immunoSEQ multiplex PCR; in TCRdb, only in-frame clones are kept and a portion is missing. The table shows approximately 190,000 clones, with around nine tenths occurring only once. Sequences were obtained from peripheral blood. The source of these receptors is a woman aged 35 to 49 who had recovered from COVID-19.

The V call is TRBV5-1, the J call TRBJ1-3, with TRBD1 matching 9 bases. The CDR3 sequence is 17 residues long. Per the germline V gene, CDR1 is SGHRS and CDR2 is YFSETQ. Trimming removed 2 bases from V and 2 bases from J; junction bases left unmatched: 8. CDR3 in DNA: TGCGCCAGCAGCTTTGAGGGACAGGGTTTCACTGGAAACACCATATATTTT. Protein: CASSFEGQGFTGNTIYF.

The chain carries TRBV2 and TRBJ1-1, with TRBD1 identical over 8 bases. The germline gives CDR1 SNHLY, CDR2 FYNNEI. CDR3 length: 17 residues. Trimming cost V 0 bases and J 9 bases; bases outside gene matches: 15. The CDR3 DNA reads TGTGCCAGCAGTGAAGCGCCGCGGCAGGGGGCGGACTTCCAAGCTTTCTTT. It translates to CASSEAPRQGADFQAFF.

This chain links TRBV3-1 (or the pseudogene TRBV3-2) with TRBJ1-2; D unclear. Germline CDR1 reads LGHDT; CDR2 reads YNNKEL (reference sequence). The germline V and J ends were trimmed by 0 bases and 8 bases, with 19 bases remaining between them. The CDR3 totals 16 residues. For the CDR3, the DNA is TGTGCCAGCAGCCAAGACAGACTAGTTTTTTACGGAGGCTACACCTTC. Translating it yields CASSQDRLVFYGGYTF.

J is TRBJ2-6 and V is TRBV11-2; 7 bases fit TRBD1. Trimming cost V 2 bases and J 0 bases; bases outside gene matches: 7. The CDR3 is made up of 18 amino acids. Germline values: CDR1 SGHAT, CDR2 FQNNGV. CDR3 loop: CASSLRRQGGSGANVLTF. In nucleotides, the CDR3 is TGTGCCAGCAGCTTACGTCGACAGGGTGGCTCTGGGGCCAACGTCCTGACTTTC.

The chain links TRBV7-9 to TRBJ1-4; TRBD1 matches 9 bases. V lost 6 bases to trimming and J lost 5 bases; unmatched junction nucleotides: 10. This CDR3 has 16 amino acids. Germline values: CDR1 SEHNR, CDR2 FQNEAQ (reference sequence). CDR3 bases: TGTGCCAGCAGTGGGGGACAGGGCGGGCTGAATGAAAAACTGTTTTTT. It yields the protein CASSGGQGGLNEKLFF.

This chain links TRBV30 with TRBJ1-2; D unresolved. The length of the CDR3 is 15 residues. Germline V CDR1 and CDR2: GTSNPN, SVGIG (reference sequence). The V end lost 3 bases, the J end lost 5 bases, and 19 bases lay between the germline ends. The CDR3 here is CAWRITPGSLYGYTF. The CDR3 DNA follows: TGTGCCTGGAGAATCACTCCCGGGAGCCTTTATGGCTACACCTTC.

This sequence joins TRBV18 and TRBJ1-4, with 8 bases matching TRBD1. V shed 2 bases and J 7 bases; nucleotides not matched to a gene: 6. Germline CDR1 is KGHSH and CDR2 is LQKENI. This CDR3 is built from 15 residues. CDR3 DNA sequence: TGTGCCAGCTCACCAGCCGGGACAGGAGCTGAAAAACTGTTTTTT. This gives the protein CASSPAGTGAEKLFF.

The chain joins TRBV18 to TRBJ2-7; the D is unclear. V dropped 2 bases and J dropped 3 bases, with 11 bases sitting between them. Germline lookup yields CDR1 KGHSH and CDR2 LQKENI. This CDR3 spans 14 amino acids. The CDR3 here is CASSPGQKFYEQYF. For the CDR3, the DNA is TGTGCCAGCTCACCAGGGCAGAAATTCTACGAGCAGTACTTC.

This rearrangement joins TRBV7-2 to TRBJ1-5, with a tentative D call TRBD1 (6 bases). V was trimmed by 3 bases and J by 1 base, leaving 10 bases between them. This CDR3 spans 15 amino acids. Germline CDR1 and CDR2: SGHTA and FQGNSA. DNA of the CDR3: TGTGCCAGCAGCTTCAGGGGAGCGAGCAATCAGCCCCAGCATTTT. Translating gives CASSFRGASNQPQHF.

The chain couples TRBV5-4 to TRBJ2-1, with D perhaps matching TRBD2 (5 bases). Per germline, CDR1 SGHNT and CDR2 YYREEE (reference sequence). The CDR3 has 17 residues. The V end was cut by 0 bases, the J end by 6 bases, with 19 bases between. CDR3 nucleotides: TGTGCCAGCAGCTTGGTTGGATCCAGGACTCTCCTCAATGAGCAGTTCTTC. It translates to CASSLVGSRTLLNEQFF.

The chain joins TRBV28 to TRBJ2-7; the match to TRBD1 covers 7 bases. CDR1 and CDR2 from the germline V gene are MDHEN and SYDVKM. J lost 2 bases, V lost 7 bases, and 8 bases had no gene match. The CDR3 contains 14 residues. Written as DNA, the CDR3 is TGTGCCAGCATCCGAGGGACAGAGACCTACGAGCAGTACTTC. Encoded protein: CASIRGTETYEQYF.

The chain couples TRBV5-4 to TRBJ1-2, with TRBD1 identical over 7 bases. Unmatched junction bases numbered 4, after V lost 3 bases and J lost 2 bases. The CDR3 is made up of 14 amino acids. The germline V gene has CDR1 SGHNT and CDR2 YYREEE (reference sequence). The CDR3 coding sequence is TGTGCCAGCAGCTCCTCGGGACAGAACTATGGCTACACCTTC. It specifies CASSSSGQNYGYTF.

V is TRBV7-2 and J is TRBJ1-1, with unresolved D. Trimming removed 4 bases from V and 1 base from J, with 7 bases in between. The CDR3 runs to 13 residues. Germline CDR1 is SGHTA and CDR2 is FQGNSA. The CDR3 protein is CASSYHRNTEAFF. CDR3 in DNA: TGTGCCAGCAGCTACCATAGGAACACTGAAGCTTTCTTT.

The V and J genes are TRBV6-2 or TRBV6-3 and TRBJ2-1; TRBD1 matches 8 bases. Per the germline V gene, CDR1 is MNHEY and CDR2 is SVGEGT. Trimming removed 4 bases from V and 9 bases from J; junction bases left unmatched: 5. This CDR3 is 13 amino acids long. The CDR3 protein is CASSFGQGTEQFF. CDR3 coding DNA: TGTGCCAGCAGTTTTGGACAGGGTACTGAGCAGTTCTTC.

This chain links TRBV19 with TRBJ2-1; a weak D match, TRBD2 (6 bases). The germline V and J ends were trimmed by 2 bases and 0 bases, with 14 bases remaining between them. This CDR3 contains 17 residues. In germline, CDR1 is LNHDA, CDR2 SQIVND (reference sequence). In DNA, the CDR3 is TGTGCCAGTAGTATAACCCCAGCGGGCAGCTCCTACAATGAGCAGTTCTTC. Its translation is CASSITPAGSSYNEQFF.

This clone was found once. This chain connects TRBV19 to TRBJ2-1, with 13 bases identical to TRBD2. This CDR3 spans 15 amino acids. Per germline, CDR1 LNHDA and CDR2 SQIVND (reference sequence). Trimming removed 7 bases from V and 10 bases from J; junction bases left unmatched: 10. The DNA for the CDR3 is TGTGCCAGTACCGCGGGACTAGCGGGACGCCAGGAGCAGTTCTTC. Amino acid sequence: CASTAGLAGRQEQFF.

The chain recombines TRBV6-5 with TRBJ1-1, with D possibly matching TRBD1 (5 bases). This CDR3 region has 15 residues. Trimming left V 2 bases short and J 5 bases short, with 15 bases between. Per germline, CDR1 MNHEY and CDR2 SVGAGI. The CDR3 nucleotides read TGTGCCAGCAGTTACCCCGCTGCAGGGCGGACTGAAGCTTTCTTT. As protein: CASSYPAAGRTEAFF.

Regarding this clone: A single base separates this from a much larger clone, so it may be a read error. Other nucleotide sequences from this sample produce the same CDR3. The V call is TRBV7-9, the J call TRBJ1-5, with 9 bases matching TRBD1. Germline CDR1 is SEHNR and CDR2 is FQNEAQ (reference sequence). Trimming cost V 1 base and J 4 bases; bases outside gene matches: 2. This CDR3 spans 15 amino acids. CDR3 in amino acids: CASSLGTGENQPQHF. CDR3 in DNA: TGTGCCAGCAGCTTAGGGACAGGGGAAAATCAGCCCCAGCATTTT.

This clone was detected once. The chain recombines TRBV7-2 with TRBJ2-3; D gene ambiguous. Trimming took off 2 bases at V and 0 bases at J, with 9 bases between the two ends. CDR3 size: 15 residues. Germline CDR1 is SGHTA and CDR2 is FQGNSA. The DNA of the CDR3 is TGTGCCAGCAGCTTACCACCGGAGAGCACAGATACGCAGTATTTT. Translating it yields CASSLPPESTDTQYF.